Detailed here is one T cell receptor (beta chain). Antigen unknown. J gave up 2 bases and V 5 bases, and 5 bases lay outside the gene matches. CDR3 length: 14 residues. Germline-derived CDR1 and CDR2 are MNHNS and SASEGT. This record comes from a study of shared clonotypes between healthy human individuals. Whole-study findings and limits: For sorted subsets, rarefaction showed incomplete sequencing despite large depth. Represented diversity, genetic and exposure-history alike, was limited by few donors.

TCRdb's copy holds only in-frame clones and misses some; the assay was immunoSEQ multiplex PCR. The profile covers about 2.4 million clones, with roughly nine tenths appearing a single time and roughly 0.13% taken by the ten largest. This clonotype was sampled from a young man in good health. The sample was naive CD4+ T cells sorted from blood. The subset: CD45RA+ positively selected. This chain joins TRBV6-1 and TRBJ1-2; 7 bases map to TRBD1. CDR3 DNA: TGTGCCAGCAGTCCTACGACAGGGAACTATGGCTACACCTTC. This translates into CASSPTTGNYGYTF.